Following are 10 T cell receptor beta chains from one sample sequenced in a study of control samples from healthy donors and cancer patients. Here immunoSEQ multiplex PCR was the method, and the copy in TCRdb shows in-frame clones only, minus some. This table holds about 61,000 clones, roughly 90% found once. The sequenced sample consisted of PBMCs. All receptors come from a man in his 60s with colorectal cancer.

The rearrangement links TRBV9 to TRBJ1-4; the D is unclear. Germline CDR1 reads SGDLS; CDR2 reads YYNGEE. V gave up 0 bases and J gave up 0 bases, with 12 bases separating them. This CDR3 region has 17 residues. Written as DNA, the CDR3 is TGTGCCAGCAGCGTAGATCCCCGGGGATCAACTAATGAAAAACTGTTTTTT. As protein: CASSVDPRGSTNEKLFF.

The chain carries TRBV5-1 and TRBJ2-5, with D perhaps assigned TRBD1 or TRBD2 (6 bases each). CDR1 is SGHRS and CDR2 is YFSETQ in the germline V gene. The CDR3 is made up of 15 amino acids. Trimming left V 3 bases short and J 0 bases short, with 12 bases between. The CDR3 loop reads CASSSLGGNQETQYF. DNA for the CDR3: TGCGCCAGCAGCTCCCTCGGGGGCAACCAAGAGACCCAGTACTTC.

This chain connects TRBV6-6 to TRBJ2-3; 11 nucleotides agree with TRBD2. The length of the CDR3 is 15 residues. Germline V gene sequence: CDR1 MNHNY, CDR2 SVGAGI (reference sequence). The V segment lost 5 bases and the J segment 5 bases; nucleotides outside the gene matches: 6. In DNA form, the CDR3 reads TGTGCCAGCAGTCTTAGCGGGAGGGCCTTAGATACGCAGTATTTT. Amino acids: CASSLSGRALDTQYF.

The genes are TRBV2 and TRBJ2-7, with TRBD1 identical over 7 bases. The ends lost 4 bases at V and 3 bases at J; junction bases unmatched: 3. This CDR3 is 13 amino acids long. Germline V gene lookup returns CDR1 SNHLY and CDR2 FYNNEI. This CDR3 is CASSGGQSYEQYF. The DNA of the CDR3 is TGTGCCAGCAGTGGGGGACAGAGCTACGAGCAGTACTTC.

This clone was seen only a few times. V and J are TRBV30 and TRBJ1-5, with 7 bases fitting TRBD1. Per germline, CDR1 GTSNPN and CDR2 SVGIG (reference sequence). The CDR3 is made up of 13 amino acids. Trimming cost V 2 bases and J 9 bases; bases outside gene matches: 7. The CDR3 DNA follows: TGTGCCTGGAGTCTTAGGGGGCAAGGGCCCCAGCATTTT. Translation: CAWSLRGQGPQHF.

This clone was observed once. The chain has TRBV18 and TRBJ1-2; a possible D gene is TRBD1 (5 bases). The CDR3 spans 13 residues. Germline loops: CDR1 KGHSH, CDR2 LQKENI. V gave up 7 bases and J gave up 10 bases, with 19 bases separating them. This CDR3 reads CASLPGLGYHYTF. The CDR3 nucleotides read TGTGCCAGCTTGCCGGGGCTGGGATATCACTACACCTTC.

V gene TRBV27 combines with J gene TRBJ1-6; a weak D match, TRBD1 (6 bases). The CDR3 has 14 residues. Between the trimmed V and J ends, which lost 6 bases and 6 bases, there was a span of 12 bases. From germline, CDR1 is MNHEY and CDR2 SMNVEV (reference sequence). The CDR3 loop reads CASRVPDSNSPLHF. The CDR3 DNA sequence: TGTGCCAGCAGGGTCCCGGACAGTAATTCACCCCTCCACTTT.

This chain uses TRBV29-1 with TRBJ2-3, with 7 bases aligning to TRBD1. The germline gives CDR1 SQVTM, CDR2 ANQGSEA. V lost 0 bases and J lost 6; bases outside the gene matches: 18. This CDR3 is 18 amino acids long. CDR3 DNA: TGCAGCGTTGAAGACCTATTAACAAGCCGGGACAGCCGCGATACGCAGTATTTT. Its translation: CSVEDLLTSRDSRDTQYF.

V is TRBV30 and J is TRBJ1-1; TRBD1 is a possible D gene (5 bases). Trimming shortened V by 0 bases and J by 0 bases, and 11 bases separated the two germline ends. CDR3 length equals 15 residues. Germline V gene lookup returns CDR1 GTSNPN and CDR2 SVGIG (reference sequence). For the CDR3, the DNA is TGTGCCTGGAGTGTACGGGAGGGGATGAACACTGAAGCTTTCTTT. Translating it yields CAWSVREGMNTEAFF.

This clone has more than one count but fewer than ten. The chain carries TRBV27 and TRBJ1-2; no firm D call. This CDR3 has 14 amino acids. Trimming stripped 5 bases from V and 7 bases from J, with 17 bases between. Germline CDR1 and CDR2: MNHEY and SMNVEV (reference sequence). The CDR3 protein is CASSLGPQRGGYTF. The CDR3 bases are TGTGCCAGCAGTCTAGGACCACAGCGGGGTGGCTACACCTTC.